This T cell receptor beta chain is from a study of T cells in Graves' hyperthyroidism and ophthalmopathy (dated by TCRdb to between 2018 and 2020). Regarding the study in general: Peripheral blood was collected at initial diagnosis, before any treatment. To identify distinguishing TCR V-J signatures, a discovery cohort of about a hundred patients was used, comprising 43 with Graves' ophthalmopathy and 57 with stable Graves' hyperthyroidism. An independent validation cohort of some 18 hyperthyroidism patients and approximately 15 patients who later progressed to ophthalmopathy tested prospective prediction of ophthalmopathy. The roughly 91 discovery patients were randomly split 7:3 into training and test sets. In addition, the study compared T-cell repertoires in thyroid tissue and in blood from several Graves' hyperthyroidism patients. Once sampling was done, hyperthyroidism patients were given methimazole at a starting dose of 30 mg daily, whereas ophthalmopathy patients were given high-dose intravenous methylprednisolone. The paper reports TCR Vbeta CDR3 sequencing of fewer than 150 peripheral blood samples: around 45 ophthalmopathy, over 70 hyperthyroidism and approximately 17 progressor patients. Paper-wide results and their limitations: Most expanded thyroid clonotypes (frequency above 0.001) were also found in blood, which suggests that blood repertoires may mirror thyroid immune responses. No statistical method was used to set the sample size in advance, and investigators knew the group allocation. In validation, the model predicted progression to ophthalmopathy with just under 71% sensitivity and about 73% specificity, a median of 6.5 months before onset. Ophthalmopathy was separated from stable hyperthyroidism by a 13 V-J signature model, with around 90% sensitivity and around 81% specificity obtained in cross-validation and 80%/75% obtained in testing.

The TCR beta CDR3 regions were amplified from RNA transcripts. A first-round RT-PCR of the TCR CDR3 used the HTBI primer set with the Qiagen OneStep RT-PCR kit. The libraries were constructed in a second round of multiplex PCR and then size-selected and purified. The libraries were sequenced on an Illumina HiSeq2000 using paired-end 100 bp reads. In the original analysis: SOAPnuke was used to process the raw data, throwing out any read that contained adapters or uncalled bases, had a mean Phred below 15, or lacked an exact constant-primer or identifier match. High-quality paired reads were merged with COPE v1.2.5, and unique nucleotide sequences were defined as clonotypes. MiTCR v1.1 was used to align the clonotypes against IMGT TRBV, TRBD and TRBJ reference segments. Only V-J combinations with frequency above 0.0001, covering about 99% of repertoires, were analysed. The TCS score was defined as F50 (clonal expansion) divided by E x V (chaos), with BLOSUM62-based TCRdist calculated between CDR3 peptides within each V-J. Welch's t-statistics and random forest reduced 514 V-J features to roughly 13, which were used in a naive Bayes classifier (R e1071). Clones were called with MiXCR by TCRdb after fastp trimmed the public reads at Q25, and only in-frame beta chains were retained. Rows are combined by CDR3 protein, so each entry shows the most common genes and DNA. In this record, the V and J calls reflect TCRdb's handling and not the investigators' own analysis. Counted in this sample were over 450,000 distinct CDR3 sequences; roughly 14% of them appeared once. The top ten clonotypes cover less than 20% of the sample.

After removal of 0 bases from V and 2 bases from J, the junction retains 4 bases not matched to a gene. From its cysteine to its phenylalanine, the CDR3 spans 15 amino acids. Only the CDR3 portion is preserved as DNA: 45 bases, with reading frame beginning at the first base. CDR1 SGHRS and CDR2 YFSETQ are derived from the germline V gene. Stable Graves' hyperthyroidism was defined as the absence of progression to ophthalmopathy over 18 months of follow-up. Hyperthyroidism patients were aged 18 to 65 years and newly diagnosed, with disease duration of less than 2 months. The study excluded patients with uncontrolled infections, other autoimmune diseases, pregnancy or lactation. Diagnoses were established on the basis of clinical symptoms, serum thyroxine and TRAb, thyroid ultrasound, and orbital computed tomography. PBMCs were separated from under 12 ml of fresh peripheral blood using Ficoll-Paque density gradient centrifugation. Total RNA was extracted using Trizol reagent, and RNA quality was assessed on an Agilent 2100 Bioanalyzer.

This clonotype showed up many times. It has no known antigen specificity. The record has no base qualities; no much larger clone is one base away. The chain links TRBV5-1 with TRBJ1-1; the junction holds 7 bases that match TRBD1. Sequencing input: blood. The receptor was isolated from a woman between 18 and 29 years old with Graves' hyperthyroidism. CDR3 protein: CASSLGQGINTEAFF. The DNA reads as follows: TGCGCCAGCAGCTTGGGACAGGGTATTAACACTGAAGCTTTCTTT.